Listed below are T cell receptor beta chains from one sample, sequenced in a study of blood T cells in healthy people across ages. MiXCR, applied by TCRdb to the 5' RACE reads, yields one record per CDR3 protein. This sample has 850,000 to 950,000 distinct CDR3 sequences, with roughly 26% found just once. The material sequenced was blood. These receptor sequences come from a woman of 80 years or more in good health. Each CDR3 is given with its conserved first and last residue. A D gene is named only where the DNA matches it firmly. Clone size is not always given. Where it is, it says once, few, many or a class for expanded clones.

d_gene | j_gene | abundance | len | v_gene | CDR3aa | CDR3nt
TRBD2 | TRBJ2-1 | . | 14 | TRBV19 | CASTPWGGLIEQFF | TGTGCCAGTACCCCCTGGGGGGGTTTGATTGAGCAGTTCTTC
. | TRBJ2-3 | many | 13 | TRBV6-1 | CASIRGSTDTQYF | TGTGCCAGCATACGGGGATCCACAGATACGCAGTATTTT
TRBD1 | TRBJ1-2 | many | 13 | TRBV12-3/TRBV12-4 | CASRETGHYGYTF | TGTGCCAGCAGGGAGACAGGGCACTATGGCTACACCTTC
. | TRBJ1-2 | many | 15 | TRBV7-2 | CASSLGRQDPYGYTF | TGTGCCAGCAGCTTAGGCCGACAGGACCCATATGGCTACACCTTC
. | TRBJ2-2 | . | 14 | TRBV12-3/TRBV12-4 | CASTSGRTGRELFF | TGTGCCAGCACCTCCGGACGGACGGGGAGGGAGCTGTTTTTT
TRBD2 | TRBJ2-1 | many | 15 | TRBV10-3 | CAIRSSGGAYNEQFF | TGTGCCATCAGATCTAGCGGGGGGGCCTACAATGAGCAGTTCTTC
. | TRBJ2-3 | once | 15 | TRBV20-1 | CSAGGGKQITDTQYF | TGCAGTGCCGGAGGCGGGAAACAGATAACAGATACGCAGTATTTT
TRBD1 | TRBJ2-5 | many | 14 | TRBV5-1 | CASSLATGVETQYF | TGCGCCAGCAGCTTGGCTACAGGGGTAGAGACCCAGTACTTC
. | TRBJ2-7 | . | 15 | TRBV12-3/TRBV12-4 | CASRSGTVSSDEQYF | TGTGCCAGCAGGTCCGGGACGGTGAGCTCCGATGAGCAGTACTTC
. | TRBJ2-1 | few | 19 | TRBV7-2 | CASSLLSVEGMLPYNEQFF | TGTGCCAGCAGCTTATTGTCTGTTGAGGGGATGTTGCCCTACAATGAGCAGTTCTTC
. | TRBJ1-4 | . | 13 | TRBV2 | CASVRLANEKLFF | TGTGCCAGTGTACGGTTGGCTAATGAAAAACTGTTTTTT
TRBD1 | TRBJ1-5 | many | 12 | TRBV29-1 | CSVGTGGQPQHF | TGCAGCGTTGGCACAGGGGGACAGCCCCAGCATTTT
. | TRBJ2-6 | many | 13 | TRBV5-6 | CASSRAGANVLTF | TGTGCCAGCAGCCGAGCAGGGGCCAACGTCCTGACTTTC
TRBD1 | TRBJ1-4 | . | 14 | TRBV18 | CASSPWDRVEKLFF | TGTGCCAGCTCACCCTGGGACAGGGTTGAAAAACTGTTTTTT
. | TRBJ2-7 | few | 20 | TRBV21-1 | CASSKAERDRAGAYSYEQYF | TGTGCCAGCAGCAAAGCGGAGCGGGACAGGGCCGGAGCCTACTCCTACGAGCAGTACTTC
. | TRBJ1-2 | . | 16 | TRBV3-1 | CASSQGSSRGNYGYTF | TGTGCCAGCAGCCAAGGGTCGAGCAGGGGTAACTATGGCTACACCTTC
. | TRBJ2-5 | many | 17 | TRBV15 | CATSRDRLGAVEETQYF | TGTGCCACCAGCAGAGATCGGCTTGGAGCGGTGGAAGAGACCCAGTACTTC
. | TRBJ2-7 | many | 12 | TRBV20-1 | CSASGGSYEQYF | TGCAGTGCTAGCGGGGGCTCCTACGAGCAGTACTTC
. | TRBJ1-1 | . | 15 | TRBV18 | CASSPRTEGDTEAFF | TGTGCCAGCTCACCTCGGACAGAAGGGGACACTGAAGCTTTCTTT
. | TRBJ1-6 | few | 13 | TRBV10-3 | CAISRQDNSPLHF | TGTGCCATCAGCCGACAGGATAATTCACCCCTCCACTTT
. | TRBJ2-3 | . | 15 | TRBV5-5 | CASTRGGSSTDTQYF | TGTGCCAGCACCCGGGGAGGCTCGAGCACAGATACGCAGTATTTT
. | TRBJ2-5 | many | 14 | TRBV7-2 | CASSLSGLQETQYF | TGTGCCAGCAGCTTAAGCGGGCTCCAAGAGACCCAGTACTTC
TRBD1 | TRBJ1-2 | many | 14 | TRBV6-6 | CASSQGTGNYGYTF | TGTGCCAGCAGTCAAGGGACAGGGAACTATGGCTACACCTTC
TRBD1 | TRBJ2-6 | . | 16 | TRBV6-5 | CASRGTGASGANVLTF | TGTGCCAGCAGGGGGACAGGGGCGTCTGGGGCCAACGTCCTGACTTTC
. | TRBJ1-2 | many | 15 | TRBV6-4 | CASSDTGALSNGYTF | TGTGCCAGCAGTGACACGGGGGCCCTATCGAATGGCTACACCTTC
. | TRBJ2-5 | many | 10 | TRBV2 | CASSVETQYF | TGTGCCAGCTCAGTTGAGACCCAGTACTTC
TRBD1 | TRBJ2-3 | many | 17 | TRBV11-3 | CASSLGVRQGATDTQYF | TGTGCCAGCAGCTTGGGGGTCAGACAGGGGGCAACAGATACGCAGTATTTT
TRBD1 | TRBJ2-1 | many | 20 | TRBV12-3/TRBV12-4 | CASSLARQGGRRVSYNEQFF | TGTGCCAGCAGTTTAGCACGACAGGGCGGTAGAAGAGTGTCATACAATGAGCAGTTCTTC
. | TRBJ2-3 | many | 11 | TRBV20-1 | CSVFDGNTQYF | TGCAGTGTTTTCGACGGTAATACGCAGTATTTT
TRBD2 | TRBJ2-1 | many | 15 | TRBV4-3 | CASSQDIKRGNEQFF | TGCGCCAGCAGCCAAGATATTAAGCGGGGTAATGAGCAGTTCTTC
TRBD2 | TRBJ2-5 | . | 16 | TRBV20-1 | CSANSGTSGGTETQYF | TGCAGTGCCAACTCCGGGACTAGCGGGGGGACCGAGACCCAGTACTTC
TRBD1 | TRBJ2-7 | . | 14 | TRBV19 | CASSPNRGLYEQYF | TGTGCCAGTAGTCCAAACAGGGGGCTTTACGAGCAGTACTTC
. | TRBJ2-5 | many | 16 | TRBV7-2 | CASSSARGGGVGTQYF | TGTGCCAGCAGCTCCGCCCGAGGAGGGGGCGTAGGGACCCAGTACTTC
TRBD2 | TRBJ2-7 | many | 13 | TRBV30 | CAWSTGGNYEQYF | TGTGCCTGGAGTACGGGAGGTAACTACGAGCAGTACTTC
TRBD1 | TRBJ2-5 | . | 16 | TRBV12-3/TRBV12-4 | CASSFWVRGPADEQYF | TGTGCCAGCAGTTTTTGGGTCAGGGGGCCTGCGGATGAGCAGTACTTC
. | TRBJ1-2 | many | 11 | TRBV12-3/TRBV12-4 | CASSLVYGYTF | TGTGCCAGCAGCCTAGTTTATGGCTACACCTTC
TRBD2 | TRBJ2-3 | . | 15 | TRBV3-1 | CASGRRTSLTDTQYF | TGTGCCAGCGGCCGGAGGACTAGCCTCACGGATACGCAGTATTTT
. | TRBJ1-6 | many | 15 | TRBV20-1 | CSARGPGGYNSPLHF | TGCAGTGCTAGAGGGCCCGGAGGGTATAATTCACCCCTCCACTTT
. | TRBJ1-2 | many | 15 | TRBV7-2 | CASSLVSQGATGYTF | TGTGCCAGCAGCTTAGTGTCTCAGGGCGCGACTGGCTACACCTTC
. | TRBJ2-5 | . | 15 | TRBV6-2/TRBV6-3 | CASSSSPSRGETQYF | TGTGCCAGCAGTTCCTCCCCGTCACGGGGTGAGACCCAGTACTTC